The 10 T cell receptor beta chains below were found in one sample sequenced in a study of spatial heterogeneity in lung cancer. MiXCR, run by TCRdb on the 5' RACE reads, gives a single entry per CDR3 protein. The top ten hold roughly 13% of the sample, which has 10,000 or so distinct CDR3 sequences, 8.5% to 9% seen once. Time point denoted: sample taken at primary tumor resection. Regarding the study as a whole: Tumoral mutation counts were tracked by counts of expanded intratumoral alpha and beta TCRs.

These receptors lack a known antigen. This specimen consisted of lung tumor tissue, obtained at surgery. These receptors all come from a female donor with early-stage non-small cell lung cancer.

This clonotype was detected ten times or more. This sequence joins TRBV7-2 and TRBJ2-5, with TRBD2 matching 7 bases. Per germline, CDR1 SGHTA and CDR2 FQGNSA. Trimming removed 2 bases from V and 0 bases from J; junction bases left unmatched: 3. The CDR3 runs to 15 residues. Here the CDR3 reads CASSLLAANQETQYF. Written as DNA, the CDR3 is TGTGCCAGCAGCTTACTAGCGGCGAACCAAGAGACCCAGTACTTC.

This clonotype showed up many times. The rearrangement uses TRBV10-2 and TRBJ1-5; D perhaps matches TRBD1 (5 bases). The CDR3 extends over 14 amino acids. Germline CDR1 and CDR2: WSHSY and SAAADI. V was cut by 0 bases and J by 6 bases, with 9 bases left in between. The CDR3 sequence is CASSESTVIQPQHF. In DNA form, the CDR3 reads TGCGCCAGCAGTGAGTCGACAGTCATTCAGCCCCAGCATTTT.

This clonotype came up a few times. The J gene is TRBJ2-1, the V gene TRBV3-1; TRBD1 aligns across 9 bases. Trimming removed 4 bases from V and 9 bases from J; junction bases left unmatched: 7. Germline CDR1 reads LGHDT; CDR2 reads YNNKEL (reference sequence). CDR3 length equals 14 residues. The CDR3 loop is CASSPGTGHSEQFF. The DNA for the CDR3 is TGTGCCAGCAGCCCCGGGACAGGGCACTCTGAGCAGTTCTTC.

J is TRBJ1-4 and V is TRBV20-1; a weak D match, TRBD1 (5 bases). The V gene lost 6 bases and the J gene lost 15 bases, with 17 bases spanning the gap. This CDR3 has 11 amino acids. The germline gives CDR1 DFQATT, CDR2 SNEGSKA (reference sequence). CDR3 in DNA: TGCAGTGCAACCCGGGACGGACGGATGTTTTTT. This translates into CSATRDGRMFF.

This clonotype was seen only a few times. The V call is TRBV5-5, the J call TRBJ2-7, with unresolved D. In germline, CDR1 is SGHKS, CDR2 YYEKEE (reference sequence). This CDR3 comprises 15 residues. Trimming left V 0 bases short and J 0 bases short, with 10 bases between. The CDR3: CASSLGGYGSYEQYF. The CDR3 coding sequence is TGTGCCAGCAGCTTGGGGGGATATGGCTCCTACGAGCAGTACTTC.

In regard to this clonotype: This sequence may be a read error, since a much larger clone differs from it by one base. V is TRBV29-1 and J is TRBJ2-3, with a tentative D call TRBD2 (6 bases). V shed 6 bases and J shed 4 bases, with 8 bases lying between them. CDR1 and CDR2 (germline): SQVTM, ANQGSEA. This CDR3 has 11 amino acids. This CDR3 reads CSVPGADTQYF. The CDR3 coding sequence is TGCAGCGTACCGGGGGCAGATACGCAGTATTTT.

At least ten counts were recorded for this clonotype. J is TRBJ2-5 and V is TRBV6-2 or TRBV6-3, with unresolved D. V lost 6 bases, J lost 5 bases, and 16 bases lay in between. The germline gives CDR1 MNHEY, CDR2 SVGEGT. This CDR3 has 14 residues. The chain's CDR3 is CASRPAGGYETQYF. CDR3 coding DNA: TGTGCCAGCAGACCAGCTGGCGGTTACGAGACCCAGTACTTC.

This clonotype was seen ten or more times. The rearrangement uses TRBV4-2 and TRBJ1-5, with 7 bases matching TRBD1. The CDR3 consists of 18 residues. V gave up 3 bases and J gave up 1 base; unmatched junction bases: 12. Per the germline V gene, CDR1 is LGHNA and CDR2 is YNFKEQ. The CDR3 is CASSQGSDAGGSNQPQHF. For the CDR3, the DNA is TGTGCCAGCAGCCAGGGTTCGGATGCAGGGGGGAGCAATCAGCCCCAGCATTTT.

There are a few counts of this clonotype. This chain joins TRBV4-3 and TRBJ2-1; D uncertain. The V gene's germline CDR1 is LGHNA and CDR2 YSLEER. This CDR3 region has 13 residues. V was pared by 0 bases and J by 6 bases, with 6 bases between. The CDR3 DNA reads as TGCGCCAGCAGCCAAGAATTCATCAATGAGCAGTTCTTC. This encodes CASSQEFINEQFF.

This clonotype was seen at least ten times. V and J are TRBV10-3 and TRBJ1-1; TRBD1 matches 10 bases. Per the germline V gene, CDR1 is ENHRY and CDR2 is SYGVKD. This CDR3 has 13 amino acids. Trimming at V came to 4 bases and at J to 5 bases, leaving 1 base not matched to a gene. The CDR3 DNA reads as TGTGCCATCAGTGGGGGACAGGGGACTGAAGCTTTCTTT. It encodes CAISGGQGTEAFF.